This is a list of T cell receptor beta chains from one sample in a study of beta chain features in type 1 diabetes. Profiling relied on immunoSEQ multiplex PCR, and the TCRdb table lists in-frame clones only, not all of them. The sample consists of just over 600,000 clones, 15% to 19% of them appearing once. The sequenced sample was naive CD4+ T cells from blood. These receptors all stem from a young man in good health. Both conserved end residues are part of each CDR3. Each record gives: CDR3 protein, CDR3 DNA, clone size, D gene, V gene, J gene. D genes are given only for firm matches. Rows give clone size only sometimes, using once, few, many, or a class for an expanded clone.

CDR3aa: CATRTGMSYEQYF; CDR3nt: TGCGCCACAAGAACAGGGATGTCTTACGAGCAGTACTTC; abundance: few; d_gene: NA; v_gene: TRBV5-1; j_gene: TRBJ2-7
CDR3aa: CASSVEPERSTEAFF; CDR3nt: TGTGCCAGCAGCGTAGAGCCAGAGCGGAGCACTGAAGCTTTCTTT; abundance: NA; d_gene: NA; v_gene: TRBV9; j_gene: TRBJ1-1
CDR3aa: CASSQKLQGLYNEQFF; CDR3nt: TGCGCCAGCAGCCAAAAGTTACAGGGTTTATACAATGAGCAGTTCTTC; abundance: few; d_gene: NA; v_gene: TRBV5-1; j_gene: TRBJ2-1
CDR3aa: CASSLYQETQYF; CDR3nt: TGTGCCAGCAGTTTATACCAAGAGACCCAGTACTTC; abundance: NA; d_gene: NA; v_gene: TRBV28; j_gene: TRBJ2-5
CDR3aa: CASSLIGRTGELFF; CDR3nt: TGTGCCAGCAGCCTCATAGGAAGGACCGGGGAGCTGTTTTTT; abundance: NA; d_gene: NA; v_gene: TRBV14; j_gene: TRBJ2-2
CDR3aa: CASSLIFANNEQFF; CDR3nt: TGTGCCAGCAGCTTAATCTTCGCGAACAATGAGCAGTTCTTC; abundance: few; d_gene: NA; v_gene: TRBV7-2; j_gene: TRBJ2-1
CDR3aa: CASSSGAGDGYTF; CDR3nt: TGTGCCAGCAGTTCTGGGGCAGGGGATGGCTACACCTTC; abundance: NA; d_gene: NA; v_gene: TRBV7-3; j_gene: TRBJ1-2
CDR3aa: CASSLQQGPYEQYF; CDR3nt: TGTGCCAGCAGCTTACAACAGGGGCCCTACGAGCAGTACTTC; abundance: NA; d_gene: TRBD1; v_gene: TRBV7-2; j_gene: TRBJ2-7
CDR3aa: CASSEYGTGFQSF; CDR3nt: TGTGCCAGCAGTGAATACGGGACAGGGTTTCAATCCTTC; abundance: few; d_gene: TRBD1; v_gene: TRBV25-1; j_gene: TRBJ1-2
CDR3aa: CASSKEAASVYNEQFF; CDR3nt: TGTGCCAGCAGCAAAGAGGCTGCTAGCGTATACAATGAGCAGTTCTTC; abundance: few; d_gene: NA; v_gene: TRBV21-1; j_gene: TRBJ2-1
CDR3aa: CAWSVSAGNNEQFF; CDR3nt: TGTGCCTGGAGTGTATCCGCAGGGAACAATGAGCAGTTCTTC; abundance: few; d_gene: NA; v_gene: TRBV30; j_gene: TRBJ2-1
CDR3aa: CASSGPAPTAQYF; CDR3nt: TGTGCCAGCAGTGGGCCGGCCCCCACGGCCCAGTACTTC; abundance: NA; d_gene: NA; v_gene: TRBV28; j_gene: TRBJ2-5
CDR3aa: CASSRTGSGNTIYF; CDR3nt: TGTGCCAGCAGTAGGACAGGATCTGGAAACACCATATATTTT; abundance: few; d_gene: TRBD1; v_gene: TRBV28; j_gene: TRBJ1-3
CDR3aa: CASSQGGSYEQYF; CDR3nt: TGCGCCAGCAGCCAAGGGGGTAGCTACGAGCAGTACTTC; abundance: few; d_gene: NA; v_gene: TRBV4-3; j_gene: TRBJ2-7
CDR3aa: CASRPLGQSTKETQYF; CDR3nt: TGTGCCAGCAGACCCCTTGGACAGAGTACTAAAGAGACCCAGTACTTC; abundance: NA; d_gene: NA; v_gene: TRBV28; j_gene: TRBJ2-5
CDR3aa: CASSPPLAGGSDTQYF; CDR3nt: TGCGCCAGCAGCCCCCCACTAGCGGGAGGATCTGATACGCAGTATTTT; abundance: few; d_gene: TRBD2; v_gene: TRBV5-1; j_gene: TRBJ2-3
CDR3aa: CASSPEIAAYEQYF; CDR3nt: TGCGCCAGCAGCCCGGAGATAGCCGCCTACGAGCAGTACTTC; abundance: NA; d_gene: NA; v_gene: TRBV5-1; j_gene: TRBJ2-7
CDR3aa: CSADRGTEAFF; CDR3nt: TGCAGCGCGGACAGGGGGACTGAAGCTTTCTTT; abundance: NA; d_gene: TRBD1; v_gene: TRBV29-1; j_gene: TRBJ1-1
CDR3aa: CASSLGLVQETQYF; CDR3nt: TGCGCCAGCAGCCTTGGACTAGTTCAAGAGACCCAGTACTTC; abundance: few; d_gene: TRBD2; v_gene: TRBV5-1; j_gene: TRBJ2-5
CDR3aa: CASSFRSGNTIYF; CDR3nt: TGTGCCAGCAGTTTTAGGTCTGGAAACACCATATATTTT; abundance: NA; d_gene: NA; v_gene: TRBV27; j_gene: TRBJ1-3
CDR3aa: CASSTERGTEAFF; CDR3nt: TGTGCCAGCAGCACAGAAAGGGGCACTGAAGCTTTCTTT; abundance: NA; d_gene: NA; v_gene: TRBV6-4; j_gene: TRBJ1-1
CDR3aa: CASTDTSYGYTF; CDR3nt: TGCGCCAGCACCGATACCAGCTATGGCTACACCTTC; abundance: NA; d_gene: NA; v_gene: TRBV5-1; j_gene: TRBJ1-2
CDR3aa: CASSPLASGSYEQYF; CDR3nt: TGTGCCAGCAGCCCCCTGGCTAGCGGGAGCTACGAGCAGTACTTC; abundance: NA; d_gene: TRBD2; v_gene: TRBV7-8; j_gene: TRBJ2-7
CDR3aa: CASSSTSGSYNEQFF; CDR3nt: TGTGCCAGCAGCTCAACTAGCGGGAGTTACAATGAGCAGTTCTTC; abundance: few; d_gene: TRBD2; v_gene: TRBV9; j_gene: TRBJ2-1
CDR3aa: CAISGTGGPLNLDTQYF; CDR3nt: TGTGCCATCAGTGGGACAGGGGGTCCGTTGAACCTAGATACGCAGTATTTT; abundance: NA; d_gene: TRBD1; v_gene: TRBV10-3; j_gene: TRBJ2-3
CDR3aa: CASSSGGSSGANVLTF; CDR3nt: TGCGCCAGCAGCTCAGGGGGGAGCTCTGGGGCCAACGTCCTGACTTTC; abundance: few; d_gene: NA; v_gene: TRBV5-1; j_gene: TRBJ2-6
CDR3aa: CASSLGIYEQYF; CDR3nt: TGTGCCAGCTCCTTGGGGATCTACGAGCAGTACTTC; abundance: NA; d_gene: NA; v_gene: TRBV28; j_gene: TRBJ2-7
CDR3aa: CASSQELAGSTDTQYF; CDR3nt: TGTGCCAGCAGCCAAGAACTAGCGGGAAGCACAGATACGCAGTATTTT; abundance: few; d_gene: TRBD2; v_gene: TRBV4-2; j_gene: TRBJ2-3